The 17 T cell receptor beta chains in this list originate from one sample, sequenced in a study of PD-1 blockade in classical Hodgkin lymphoma. Assay used: immunoSEQ multiplex PCR; TCRdb lists only in-frame clones, some missing. The repertoire holds tens of thousands of clones, roughly four fifths seen once, with about a sixth in the top ten. Time point of the sample: cycle 4 day 1 (C4D1), after more than five weeks of nivolumab. Each patient relapsed following autologous stem cell transplantation, and prior brentuximab vedotin exposure differed. The sample consisted of peripheral blood mononuclear cells (PBMCs), taken before the fourth cycle of nivolumab. Receptor source: a human donor with classical Hodgkin lymphoma.

The sample holds one count of this clone. CDR3 sequence: CASTPPGAGYGYTF. The CDR3 nucleotides read TGTGCCAGTACCCCGCCGGGGGCTGGCTATGGCTACACCTTC. The rearrangement uses TRBV19 and TRBJ1-2; maybe TRBD1 (6 bases). CDR1 and CDR2 from the germline V gene are LNHDA and SQIVND (reference sequence). V was clipped by 7 bases and J by 4 bases, with 16 bases between them. The CDR3 extends over 14 amino acids.

The rearrangement uses TRBV10-3 and TRBJ2-1; D gene ambiguous. This CDR3 spans 11 amino acids. Germline CDR1 is ENHRY and CDR2 is SYGVKD. V gave up 2 bases and J gave up 10 bases, with 6 bases separating them. In DNA, the CDR3 is TGTGCCATCAGTGAGGGACGCGAGCAGTTCTTC. Amino acids: CAISEGREQFF.

Notes on this clone: One junction end disagrees with the germline gene, perhaps due to a read error. The genes are TRBV14 and TRBJ2-1, with 7 bases that match TRBD1. The CDR3 sequence is 13 residues long. Germline CDR1 is SGHDN and CDR2 is FVKESK. CDR3 nucleotides: TGTGCCAGCAGACAAGCAGGGGGCAATGAGCAGTTCTTC. It yields the protein CASRQAGGNEQFF.

The rearrangement uses TRBV6-1 and TRBJ2-1, with 7 bases that match TRBD1. The CDR3 is 15 residues long. J was trimmed by 3 bases and V by 1 base; bases with no gene match: 3. Germline lookup yields CDR1 MNHNS and CDR2 SASEGT. The CDR3 DNA sequence: TGTGCCAGCAGTGAAGGGGGGACAGTCTACAATGAGCAGTTCTTC. It specifies CASSEGGTVYNEQFF.

The V gene is TRBV4-2, the J gene TRBJ1-4, with unresolved D. V lost 2 bases and J lost 4, with 17 bases in between. Germline CDR1 is LGHNA and CDR2 is YNFKEQ. CDR3 length equals 17 residues. The CDR3 sequence is CASSQQAVLDGNEKLFF. The CDR3 DNA reads as TGTGCCAGCAGCCAACAAGCGGTCCTGGACGGTAATGAAAAACTGTTTTTT.

CDR3 bases: TGTGCCAGCAGCGATTCGGGACAGGGGGAAGAGACCCAGTACTTC. Translation: CASSDSGQGEETQYF. The chain links TRBV11-2 to TRBJ2-5, with 11 bases identical to TRBD1. The germline gives CDR1 SGHAT, CDR2 FQNNGV. The ends lost 5 bases at V and 3 bases at J; junction bases unmatched: 5. The length of the CDR3 is 15 residues.

The chain joins TRBV5-1 to TRBJ1-1; possibly TRBD1 for D (5 bases). The germline gives CDR1 SGHRS, CDR2 YFSETQ. The V end lost 0 bases, the J end lost 1 base, and 10 bases lay between the germline ends. The CDR3 is 15 amino acids. The CDR3 DNA reads as TGCGCCAGCAGCTTGGGTCATGGGGGGAACACTGAAGCTTTCTTT. Protein product: CASSLGHGGNTEAFF.

This clone was counted once. This chain joins TRBV5-6 and TRBJ2-7, with D maybe TRBD1 (6 bases). CDR3 length equals 14 residues. Trimming cost V 6 bases and J 4 bases, with 17 bases left between them. The germline V gene encodes CDR1 SGHDT and CDR2 YYEEEE. The chain's CDR3 is CASNLWGPVYEQYF. CDR3 DNA: TGTGCCAGCAACCTTTGGGGGCCTGTTTACGAGCAGTACTTC.

The rearrangement links TRBV7-9 to TRBJ1-2; a possible D gene is TRBD1 (5 bases). This CDR3 spans 15 amino acids. The germline V and J ends were trimmed by 0 bases and 7 bases, with 15 bases remaining between them. Germline lookup yields CDR1 SEHNR and CDR2 FQNEAQ (reference sequence). CDR3 nucleotide sequence: TGTGCCAGCAGCTTAGCGGCAGGGACGATGGGTGGCTACACCTTC. Protein product: CASSLAAGTMGGYTF.

This chain connects TRBV9 to TRBJ2-1; either TRBD1 or TRBD2 may supply D (6 bases each). The length of the CDR3 is 15 residues. Germline V gene sequence: CDR1 SGDLS, CDR2 YYNGEE. The V end was cut by 6 bases, the J end by 8 bases, with 21 bases between. Written as DNA, the CDR3 is TGTGCCAGCAACGCAGGGGACTCTTACGTGGATGAGCAGTTCTTC. It codes for CASNAGDSYVDEQFF.

The gene calls are TRBV4-1 and TRBJ1-2, with TRBD1 matching over 7 bases. The ends lost 4 bases at V and 0 bases at J; junction bases unmatched: 5. The V gene's germline CDR1 is MGHRA and CDR2 YSYEKL. This CDR3 contains 15 residues. DNA for the CDR3: TGCGCCAGCAGCCCTACAGGGGCCGCTAACTATGGCTACACCTTC. Translation gives CASSPTGAANYGYTF.

The genes are TRBV9 and TRBJ2-3, with 10 positions matching TRBD2. CDR1 is SGDLS, CDR2 YYNGEE, per germline. This CDR3 region has 16 residues. V trimming: 1 base; J trimming: 4 bases; junction bases outside the gene matches: 6. The CDR3: CASSVFASGGADTQYF. As DNA, the CDR3 is TGTGCCAGCAGCGTATTCGCTAGCGGGGGTGCAGATACGCAGTATTTT.

This clone has more than one count but fewer than ten. This sequence joins TRBV6-1 and TRBJ1-1, with D tentatively TRBD1 (5 bases). Trimming left V 5 bases short and J 4 bases short, with 11 bases between. Germline values: CDR1 MNHNS, CDR2 SASEGT. This CDR3 comprises 13 residues. CDR3 sequence reads: CASSLGEVTEAFF. CDR3 coding DNA: TGTGCCAGCAGTTTGGGGGAGGTCACTGAAGCTTTCTTT.

This clone has only one observation. J is TRBJ2-1 and V is TRBV28; TRBD2 matches 12 bases. Germline V gene data show CDR1 as MDHEN and CDR2 as SYDVKM. The junction had 4 bases not matched to a gene; V was cut back by 3 bases and J by 4 bases. The CDR3 sequence is 16 residues long. CDR3 sequence: CASSFRLAGAYNEQFF. The DNA of the CDR3 is TGTGCCAGCAGTTTCAGACTAGCGGGAGCTTACAATGAGCAGTTCTTC.

The chain joins TRBV11-2 to TRBJ1-5; D perhaps matches TRBD1 (6 bases). V was pared by 6 bases and J by 11 bases, with 20 bases between. Per germline, CDR1 SGHAT and CDR2 FQNNGV. The CDR3 length is 14 residues. CDR3 DNA: TGTGCCAGCAGGCGGACAGCCGGGAGGGGGGCCCAGCATTTT. Translating it yields CASRRTAGRGAQHF. Filled out from reference TRBV11-2 and TRBJ1-5, the complete variable domain reads EAGVAQSPRYKIIEKRQSVAFWCNPISGHATLYWYQQILGQGPKLLIQFQNNGVVDDSQLPKDRFSAERLKGVDSTLKIQPAKLEDSAVYLCASRRTAGRGAQHFGDGTRLSIL.

The CDR3 bases are TGCGCCAGCAGCTTCAGTGGGGGAAACACTGAAGCTTTCTTT. This translates into CASSFSGGNTEAFF. V and J are TRBV5-1 and TRBJ1-1; TRBD1 might be the D (5 bases). The germline V and J ends were trimmed by 2 bases and 2 bases, with 10 bases remaining between them. This CDR3 has 14 residues. Germline V gene data show CDR1 as SGHRS and CDR2 as YFSETQ.

The chain recombines TRBV11-3 with TRBJ2-2; TRBD1 aligns across 8 bases. CDR3 length: 14 amino acids. The junction had 5 bases not matched to a gene; V was cut back by 5 bases and J by 6 bases. The germline gives CDR1 SGHNT, CDR2 YENEEA. This CDR3 is CASSVGQGAGELFF. The CDR3 DNA follows: TGTGCCAGCAGCGTCGGACAGGGAGCCGGGGAGCTGTTTTTT.